Each of the 5 T cell receptor beta chains below was sequenced from the same sample in a study of long-term antiretroviral therapy in people with HIV. At the survey level, the v3.0 immunoSEQ assay was run. Data came from immunoSEQ multiplex PCR; TCRdb stores just in-frame clones and leaves some out. Of 23,000 or so clones listed, over 70% are singletons. The sample here was unsorted PBMCs, taken 2.1 years after starting antiretroviral therapy. The receptors were sampled from a man aged 25 to 40 with HIV.

The chain links TRBV28 to TRBJ2-1; D gene uncertain. This CDR3 has 14 residues. The germline V gene encodes CDR1 MDHEN and CDR2 SYDVKM. DNA for the CDR3: TGTGTTTCCCTGGGCATCCCGTCCTACAATGAGCAGTTCTTC. Amino acids: CVSLGIPSYNEQFF.

This rearrangement joins TRBV19 to TRBJ2-3; 10 nucleotides agree with TRBD2. V trimming: 6 bases; J trimming: 14 bases; junction bases outside the gene matches: 11. The length of the CDR3 is 13 residues. The V gene's germline CDR1 is LNHDA and CDR2 SQIVND (reference sequence). The CDR3 sequence: CASSQGLAGGLYF. The CDR3 DNA reads TGTGCCAGTAGCCAAGGCTTAGCGGGGGGTCTGTATTTT.

The rearrangement uses TRBV6-6 and TRBJ2-3, with D possibly TRBD1 on 5 matching bases. Germline CDR1 reads MNHNY; CDR2 reads SVGAGI (reference sequence). The CDR3 is made up of 15 amino acids. The V end lost 2 bases, the J end lost 0 bases, and 9 bases lay between the germline ends. The CDR3 is CASSYRGLSTDTQYF. The CDR3, as DNA: TGTGCCAGCAGTTACAGGGGCCTCAGCACAGATACGCAGTATTTT.

The chain joins TRBV4-2 to TRBJ2-7, with D possibly TRBD2 on 6 matching bases. Trimming took 0 bases from V and 2 from J, leaving 11 bases between them. The CDR3 runs to 15 residues. Germline lookup yields CDR1 LGHNA and CDR2 YNFKEQ. CDR3 nucleotides: TGTGCCAGCAGCCAAGATCTACGCGGGGCCTACGAGCAGTACTTC. Translated: CASSQDLRGAYEQYF.

This clone was seen once. The gene calls are TRBV5-6 and TRBJ1-3; D is perhaps TRBD1 (5 bases). This CDR3 comprises 18 residues. Trimming stripped 0 bases from V and 0 bases from J, with 16 bases between. Germline values: CDR1 SGHDT, CDR2 YYEEEE. Here the CDR3 DNA reads TGTGCCAGCAGCTTGGAGGAGTGGGACGGATACTCTGGAAACACCATATATTTT. It encodes CASSLEEWDGYSGNTIYF.